The clone carrying this T cell receptor (beta chain) appeared a few times. No antigen is known for it. This entry belongs to a study of beta chain features in type 1 diabetes. Study results and caveats: A greater similarity of naive, central memory and Treg TCRB repertoires was seen among patients than among healthy donors. Among all four CD4+ subsets, Type 1 diabetes patients had TCRB CDR3s that were moderately but significantly shorter. When VDJ junctions were examined, type 1 diabetes patients showed fewer insertions and more deletions.

The sequenced template was cDNA made from the entire isolated RNA. Repertoires were generated with immunoSEQ multiplex PCR, while TCRdb's copy carries only in-frame clones and drops some. The sample lists about 660,000 clones; around 15% were seen once. The sequencing sample was made of naive CD4+ T cells from blood. The TCR originated in a man aged 18 to 30 with type 1 diabetes.

CDR3 in amino acids: CASSVVSGSPPDTQYF. Here the CDR3 DNA reads TGTGCCAGCAGCGTAGTGAGCGGGAGTCCCCCAGATACGCAGTATTTT. The chain links TRBV9 to TRBJ2-3; the match to TRBD2 covers 8 bases. The V and J ends lost 0 bases and 4 bases, in that order; junction bases with no gene match: 7. The length of the CDR3 is 16 residues. Germline V gene sequence: CDR1 SGDLS, CDR2 YYNGEE.